Below are 23 T cell receptor beta chains sequenced from a single sample in a study of cytomegalovirus exposure and HLA in healthy donors. Assay: immunoSEQ multiplex PCR; the TCRdb copy retains only in-frame clones and omits some. In the table there are 150,000 to 160,000 clones, around 83% of which are singletons. Sequencing used PBMCs. These receptors were taken from a human donor in good health.

The chain uses TRBV7-3 and TRBJ1-1, with D unresolved. Looked up from germline, CDR1 is SGHTA and CDR2 is FQGTGA. V was shortened by 0 bases and J by 1 base, with 9 bases between the two germline ends. The CDR3 is 15 residues long. CDR3 amino acids: CASSLTGGQNTEAFF. As DNA, the CDR3 is TGTGCCAGCAGCTTAACCGGTGGTCAGAACACTGAAGCTTTCTTT. The full variable domain, completed using reference TRBV7-3 and TRBJ1-1, is GAGVSQTPSNKVTEKGKYVELRCDPISGHTALYWYRQSLGQGPEFLIYFQGTGAADDSGLPNDRFFAVRPEGSVSTLKIQRTERGDSAVYLCASSLTGGQNTEAFFGQGTRLTVV.

The chain uses TRBV30 and TRBJ1-1; maybe TRBD1 (6 bases). The CDR3 has 13 amino acids. V gave up 0 bases and J gave up 3 bases, with 8 bases separating them. Germline V gives CDR1 GTSNPN, CDR2 SVGIG (reference sequence). CDR3 residues: CAWSVGGDTEAFF. The CDR3 nucleotides read TGTGCCTGGAGTGTAGGGGGAGACACTGAAGCTTTCTTT. Based on the CDR3 plus reference TRBV30 and TRBJ1-1, the full variable domain is SQTIHQWPATLVQPVGSPLSLECTVEGTSNPNLYWYRQAAGRGLQLLFYSVGIGQISSEVPQNLSASRPQDRQFILSSKKLLLSDSGFYLCAWSVGGDTEAFFGQGTRLTVV.

This clone appeared a few times. This rearrangement joins TRBV7-9 to TRBJ1-2; the D is unclear. The CDR3 loop spans 13 amino acids. CDR1 and CDR2 from the germline V gene are SEHNR and FQNEAQ (reference sequence). V was pared by 5 bases and J by 8 bases, with 15 bases between. Here the CDR3 DNA reads TGTGCCAGCAGCCCGTCCGGGAGCTTCGGCTACACCTTC. Its translation: CASSPSGSFGYTF.

The CDR3 sequence is CASSLGTSGGEDTQYF. In DNA form, the CDR3 reads TGTGCCAGCAGCTTGGGTACTAGCGGGGGGGAAGATACGCAGTATTTT. The V call is TRBV5-4, the J call TRBJ2-3; 13 nucleotides agree with TRBD2. The CDR3 length is 16 residues. V shed 0 bases, J shed 5 bases, and the junction held 3 bases outside the gene matches. Germline values: CDR1 SGHNT, CDR2 YYREEE (reference sequence).

The chain is built from TRBV9 and TRBJ1-6; TRBD1 is a possible D gene (6 bases). The ends were cut back, 3 bases at V and 0 bases at J, with 19 bases in the middle. CDR1 SGDLS and CDR2 YYNGEE come from the germline V gene. This CDR3 is 19 amino acids long. The CDR3 is CASSAEDGRGSSYNSPLHF. For the CDR3, the DNA is TGTGCCAGCAGCGCAGAAGATGGCAGGGGAAGCTCCTATAATTCACCCCTCCACTTT.

This chain links TRBV6-6 with TRBJ1-3, with TRBD1 as a possible D gene (5 bases). The CDR3 spans 15 residues. V shed 5 bases and J shed 0 bases, with 11 bases lying between them. Germline CDR1 and CDR2: MNHNY and SVGAGI (reference sequence). CDR3 region: CASSRSGPSGNTIYF. The DNA of the CDR3 is TGTGCCAGCAGTCGGTCAGGGCCCTCTGGAAACACCATATATTTT.

This chain joins TRBV6-5 and TRBJ1-5; no definite D call. The CDR3 runs 14 residues. Per germline, CDR1 MNHEY and CDR2 SVGAGI. Trimming took 2 bases from V and 3 from J, leaving 8 bases between them. The CDR3 protein is CASSYLGLNQPQHF. The CDR3 DNA follows: TGTGCCAGCAGTTACCTTGGGCTCAATCAGCCCCAGCATTTT.

V and J are TRBV10-1 and TRBJ2-7; weak D call: TRBD2 (6 bases). This CDR3 contains 14 residues. V was clipped by 3 bases and J by 3 bases, with 12 bases between them. Germline V gives CDR1 WNHNN, CDR2 SYGVQD (reference sequence). CDR3 nucleotide sequence: TGCGCCAGCAGTGAAGGAGGGAAAGGCTACGAGCAGTACTTC. Translated, it gives CASSEGGKGYEQYF.

J is TRBJ1-4 and V is TRBV27; D is possibly TRBD1 (5 bases). The length of the CDR3 is 14 residues. Germline loops: CDR1 MNHEY, CDR2 SMNVEV (reference sequence). Between the trimmed V and J ends, which lost 7 bases and 0 bases, there was a span of 9 bases. DNA of the CDR3: TGTGCCAGCAAAACGACAGCAACTAATGAAAAACTGTTTTTT. Translated, it gives CASKTTATNEKLFF.

This rearrangement joins TRBV4-1 to TRBJ1-1, with D possibly TRBD1 on 5 matching bases. CDR1 and CDR2 (germline): MGHRA, YSYEKL. V was clipped by 3 bases and J by 2 bases, with 13 bases between them. This CDR3 comprises 15 residues. The CDR3 nucleotides read TGCGCCAGCAGCCACTCCCGGGGGGGTAACACTGAAGCTTTCTTT. Translated: CASSHSRGGNTEAFF.

V and J are TRBV7-9 and TRBJ2-6; D gene unclear. Trimming stripped 5 bases from V and 0 bases from J, with 11 bases between. Germline CDR1 is SEHNR and CDR2 is FQNEAQ (reference sequence). This CDR3 region has 16 residues. The CDR3, as DNA: TGTGCCAGCAGCATACGAGTAAGCTCTGGGGCCAACGTCCTGACTTTC. The encoded protein is CASSIRVSSGANVLTF.

The chain joins TRBV28 to TRBJ1-5; 9 nucleotides line up with TRBD1. This CDR3 spans 15 amino acids. The V gene's germline CDR1 is MDHEN and CDR2 SYDVKM. V lost 5 bases and J lost 1; bases outside the gene matches: 3. The CDR3 coding sequence is TGTGCCAGCAGTCACAGGGGGCGAAGCAATCAGCCCCAGCATTTT. It is translated as CASSHRGRSNQPQHF.

The CDR3: CASSTGSKGETQYF. CDR3 DNA sequence: TGTGCCAGCAGCACGGGGTCCAAGGGAGAGACCCAGTACTTC. The gene calls are TRBV5-4 and TRBJ2-5; possible D gene TRBD2, 5 bases. Germline V CDR1 and CDR2: SGHNT, YYREEE (reference sequence). V dropped 4 bases and J dropped 4 bases, with 14 bases sitting between them. The CDR3 is made up of 14 amino acids.

This clone was seen once. Here the CDR3 DNA reads TGTGCCAGCACCGACGGGGGGACGAAAAACATTCAGTACTTC. Its protein product is CASTDGGTKNIQYF. The chain joins TRBV6-5 to TRBJ2-4; TRBD2 agrees at 7 bases. The CDR3 runs 14 residues. Germline CDR1 and CDR2: MNHEY and SVGAGI. Losses at the gene ends were 7 bases for V and 4 bases for J; bases not matched to a gene: 7.

The chain combines TRBV9 with TRBJ2-6; a weak D match, TRBD1 (6 bases). The V end was cut by 3 bases, the J end by 0 bases, with 16 bases between. The CDR3 is 18 amino acids. The germline CDR1 and CDR2 sequences are SGDLS and YYNGEE. The CDR3 nucleotides read TGTGCCAGCAGCGCTCCGGGACACTTTGCCTCTGGGGCCAACGTCCTGACTTTC. Its protein is CASSAPGHFASGANVLTF.

V and J are TRBV2 and TRBJ1-1, with TRBD1 matching 8 bases. Germline V gene sequence: CDR1 SNHLY, CDR2 FYNNEI. Trimming took 6 bases from V and 1 from J; bases not matched to a gene: 7. This CDR3 region has 15 residues. The CDR3 nucleotides read TGTGCCAGCAGAACCACAGGGGGGGCGAACACTGAAGCTTTCTTT. Protein sequence: CASRTTGGANTEAFF.

The J gene is TRBJ2-1, the V gene TRBV29-1; 10 nucleotides agree with TRBD2. In germline, CDR1 is SQVTM, CDR2 ANQGSEA. The ends lost 3 bases at V and 0 bases at J; junction bases unmatched: 5. The CDR3 loop spans 16 amino acids. The CDR3 region is CSVDLAGATSYNEQFF. CDR3 DNA sequence: TGCAGCGTTGATCTAGCGGGAGCTACCTCCTACAATGAGCAGTTCTTC.

The V gene is TRBV5-6, the J gene TRBJ1-1; tentatively, D is TRBD1 (5 bases). Germline CDR1 is SGHDT and CDR2 is YYEEEE. The CDR3 sequence is 13 residues long. The V end lost 0 bases, the J end lost 8 bases, and 11 bases lay between the germline ends. Here the CDR3 reads CASSLGQFFEAFF. The CDR3 region has the DNA TGTGCCAGCAGCTTGGGACAGTTTTTCGAAGCTTTCTTT. Variable domain in full (rest from reference TRBV5-6 and TRBJ1-1): DAGVTQSPTHLIKTRGQQVTLRCSPKSGHDTVSWYQQALGQGPQFIFQYYEEEERQRGNFPDRFSGHQFPNYSSELNVNALLLGDSALYLCASSLGQFFEAFFGQGTRLTVV.

The V and J genes are TRBV4-3 and TRBJ1-4; D gene ambiguous. Germline assignment: CDR1 LGHNA and CDR2 YSLEER. Trimming shortened V by 1 base and J by 5 bases, and 14 bases separated the two germline ends. The CDR3 loop spans 16 amino acids. The CDR3 is CASSQGGGLENEKLFF. CDR3 bases: TGCGCCAGCAGCCAAGGTGGTGGTTTGGAGAATGAAAAACTGTTTTTT.

As DNA, the CDR3 is TGTGCCAGCAGCCCCAAAGAGGTAGGCACTGAAGCTTTCTTT. This sequence encodes CASSPKEVGTEAFF. The gene calls are TRBV7-9 and TRBJ1-1, with D unresolved. V was pared by 5 bases and J by 4 bases, with 14 bases between. Germline CDR1 is SEHNR and CDR2 is FQNEAQ (reference sequence). This CDR3 spans 14 amino acids.

The chain uses TRBV11-2 and TRBJ1-1; D call uncertain. The V gene lost 5 bases and the J gene lost 0 bases, with 16 bases spanning the gap. Germline V gene lookup returns CDR1 SGHAT and CDR2 FQNNGV. This CDR3 spans 16 amino acids. The CDR3 here is CASSPEGRTLNTEAFF. Here the CDR3 DNA reads TGTGCCAGCAGCCCAGAGGGCAGGACCCTGAACACTGAAGCTTTCTTT.

The gene calls are TRBV11-2 and TRBJ1-4; no reliable D call. V lost 8 bases and J 1 base, leaving 14 bases between the germline ends. Per germline, CDR1 SGHAT and CDR2 FQNNGV. This CDR3 contains 15 residues. The chain's CDR3 is CASSPQQLTNEKLFF. The CDR3 coding sequence is TGTGCCAGCTCCCCACAGCAGCTAACTAATGAAAAACTGTTTTTT.

This chain joins TRBV9 and TRBJ2-1, with TRBD2 matching 11 bases. The CDR3 consists of 17 residues. V lost 0 bases, J lost 0 bases, and 2 bases stayed unmatched. CDR1 is SGDLS, CDR2 YYNGEE, per germline. The CDR3 spells CASSVGLAGSSYNEQFF. In nucleotides, the CDR3 is TGTGCCAGCAGCGTAGGACTAGCGGGGAGCTCCTACAATGAGCAGTTCTTC.